Listed below are T cell receptor beta chains from one sample, sequenced in a study of blood T cell repertoires in COVID-19. Data came from immunoSEQ multiplex PCR; TCRdb stores just in-frame clones and leaves some out. The sample contains 310,000 or so clones, around four fifths of which appear only once. The sample was peripheral blood. These TCRs come from a woman in her fifties or sixties with acute or convalescent COVID-19. Both conserved end residues are part of each CDR3. Each record gives: V gene, clone size, D gene, J gene, CDR3 protein, CDR3 DNA. The D gene is left open where the match is weak. Only some rows state a clone size, as once, few, many or a class for expanded clones.

V gene: TRBV7-6
clone size: NA
D gene: TRBD1
J gene: TRBJ2-5
CDR3 protein: CASSPQQGAGETQYF
CDR3 DNA: TGTGCCAGCAGCCCGCAACAGGGGGCCGGGGAGACCCAGTACTTC

V gene: TRBV20-1
clone size: NA
D gene: NA
J gene: TRBJ1-1
CDR3 protein: CSASSNTEAFF
CDR3 DNA: TGCAGTGCTAGCTCGAACACTGAAGCTTTCTTT

V gene: TRBV5-1
clone size: NA
D gene: NA
J gene: TRBJ1-1
CDR3 protein: CASSLGSGTEAFF
CDR3 DNA: TGCGCCAGCAGCTTGGGCTCGGGGACTGAAGCTTTCTTT

V gene: TRBV25-1
clone size: NA
D gene: NA
J gene: TRBJ1-2
CDR3 protein: CASSGLGYGYTF
CDR3 DNA: TGTGCCAGCAGTGGACTCGGCTATGGCTACACCTTC

V gene: TRBV25-1
clone size: NA
D gene: NA
J gene: TRBJ1-1
CDR3 protein: CASSERGNTEAFF
CDR3 DNA: TGTGCCAGCAGTGAGCGGGGGAACACTGAAGCTTTCTTT

V gene: TRBV5-5
clone size: NA
D gene: NA
J gene: TRBJ1-5
CDR3 protein: CASSLSGMSNQPQHF
CDR3 DNA: TGTGCCAGCAGCTTGTCGGGGATGAGCAATCAGCCCCAGCATTTT

V gene: TRBV7-8
clone size: once
D gene: NA
J gene: TRBJ2-3
CDR3 protein: CASSFSSLDTQYF
CDR3 DNA: TGTGCCAGCAGCTTTTCGTCTCTAGATACGCAGTATTTT

V gene: TRBV20-1
clone size: once
D gene: TRBD2
J gene: TRBJ2-3
CDR3 protein: CSASRSGGANTQYF
CDR3 DNA: TGCAGTGCTAGTCGGAGCGGGGGCGCGAATACGCAGTATTTT

V gene: TRBV19
clone size: NA
D gene: NA
J gene: TRBJ1-5
CDR3 protein: CASSLFGDPDQRPQHF
CDR3 DNA: TGTGCCAGTAGCCTCTTTGGAGATCCGGATCAGAGACCCCAGCATTTT

V gene: TRBV5-1
clone size: NA
D gene: NA
J gene: TRBJ2-2
CDR3 protein: CASSPGTNTGELFF
CDR3 DNA: TGCGCCAGCAGTCCGGGGACGAACACCGGGGAGCTGTTTTTT